This TCR beta chain stems from a study of blood T cell repertoires in COVID-19. Per the germline V gene, CDR1 is SGHTA and CDR2 is FQGTGA. After removal of 9 bases from V and 4 bases from J, the junction contained 11 bases not matched to a gene. The CDR3 totals 15 residues. The data were produced by immunoSEQ multiplex PCR, yet TCRdb's version contains in-frame clones alone and is incomplete. The sample contains 150,000 to 200,000 clones, 89% of which appear only once. This receptor was identified in a man younger than 35 who had recovered from COVID-19. The sample consisted of peripheral blood. The chain uses TRBV7-3 and TRBJ1-5; 8 bases line up with TRBD1. The CDR3 nucleotides are TGTGCCAGGCCCCAGGACAGGGAAGGGAATCAGCCCCAGCATTTT. Translated: CARPQDREGNQPQHF.